This TCR beta chain was observed in a study of cytomegalovirus exposure and HLA in healthy donors. Study in general: Assignment to the Caucasian-associated ancestry cluster applied to approximately 80% of the approximately 400 genotyped donors.

Note on this clone: Other DNA variants within this sample encode the same CDR3.

Germline assignment: CDR1 MNHEY and CDR2 SVGAGI. Trimming took off 5 bases at V and 4 bases at J, with 12 bases between the two ends. This CDR3 has 14 amino acids. In the PCR, 60 Vbeta and 13 Jbeta primers were used. Sequencing used immunoSEQ multiplex PCR; TCRdb keeps in-frame clones, though not all of them. The table lists tens of thousands of clones, around 80% of them singletons, with approximately 4.8% in the top ten. The sequencing sample was made of PBMCs. The chain combines TRBV6-5 with TRBJ1-3, with D possibly matching TRBD1 (6 bases). This clonotype originated in a male donor in good health and CMV-seropositive. CDR3: CASSAAGAGNTIYF. In nucleotides, the CDR3 is TGTGCCAGCAGTGCCGCAGGGGCAGGAAACACCATATATTTT.